This record looks at one T cell receptor (beta chain) sequence and its context. This clonotype showed up many times. Its antigen remains undetermined. No base quality information exists; no much larger clone differs at one position. Library preparation was by multiplex PCR. The sequencer listed for this sample is Illumina HiSeq 4000. To build TCR beta libraries, CDR3 regions were amplified by Arm-PCR using iRepertoire HTBI primers. PCR products were gel purified before sequencing. In the authors' own workflow: A total of roughly 58 TRBV and some 15 TRBJ segments were identified across samples and were used for gene usage analysis of CDR3 amino acid clonotypes. Filtered high-quality paired reads were merged into contigs using COPE and FqMerger. BLAST was used to align contigs to IMGT TRBV, TRBD and TRBJ reference genes, and CDR3 was defined according to IMGT. Any clonotype with a frequency above 0.1% was classified as a highly expanded clone. Shannon entropy was used to measure repertoire diversity, and the Gini coefficient was used to measure V-J evenness. Public clonotypes were defined as clonotypes shared by more than one individual. The raw public reads went through TCRdb reprocessing: fastp at Q25, MiXCR clone calling, in-frame beta chains kept. Entries are consolidated by CDR3 protein sequence, retaining the most common genes and DNA. TCRdb's processing, not the authors', yielded these V and J calls. The sample includes roughly 300,000 distinct CDR3 sequences, with roughly 21% observed a single time. The ten largest account for just under 30% of the sample.

The data belong to a study of regulatory T cells in long-lasting Graves disease (dated by TCRdb to the early 2020s). Notes on the research overall: Persistent Graves' disease meant more than 5 years of antithyroid drug treatment with TSH receptor autoantibodies that stayed positive. In the clinical cohort, patients with persistent Graves' disease had used antithyroid drugs for an average of about 9.4 years. A total of around 35 samples underwent TCR sequencing: some 13 from persistent and roughly 20 from newly diagnosed Graves' disease patients. The study was registered as a clinical trial and conducted in China. Patients with persistent Graves' disease were compared with patients with newly diagnosed Graves' disease using TCR sequencing and RNA sequencing of peripheral blood. Results the study describes overall, beyond this receptor: As a limitation, the authors acknowledged that the small sample size may reduce accuracy. Lower TCR Shannon entropy and fewer highly expanded clones were observed in persistent Graves' disease patients than in newly diagnosed patients, which suggested clonal expansion. Sequencing and analysis were limited to the TCR beta chain. Only peripheral blood was studied, because thyroid tissue, the primary lesion, was inaccessible. TRBV28, TRBJ1-2 and TRBJ2-5 were preferentially used in persistent disease, while TRBV20-1 and TRBJ2-1 were favored in newly diagnosed disease. More public clonotypes were shared among persistent patients (roughly 3,000) than among newly diagnosed patients (more than 950).

V is shortened by 6 bases, J by 1 base, and the region joining them spans 12 bases. CDR1 SQVTM and CDR2 ANQGSEA were looked up in the germline V gene. Including the terminal cysteine and phenylalanine, the CDR3 comprises 13 residues. Only CDR3 DNA remains: 39 bases, in frame from the first base. The time point label here, explained by the study, means: persistent/refractory GD, antithyroid drugs over 5 years with positive TRAb. For both TCR sequencing and RNA sequencing, RNA was extracted from PBMCs in TRIzol. Graves' disease was diagnosed according to American Thyroid Association guidelines. Patients were recruited from an endocrinology department in Xi'an, China. Each patient gave around 9 milliliters of peripheral blood, collected in an EDTA anticoagulant tube. Ficoll Paque Plus density gradient separation was used to isolate PBMCs, and no additional T cell sorting was done. An Agilent 2100 Bioanalyzer and agarose gel were used to check RNA quality, while a NanoDrop 2000 measured RNA concentration.

This clonotype was sampled from a female donor with Graves disease. The sequence joins TRBV29-1 to TRBJ1-1, and possibly TRBD1, on 6 matching bases. Material: peripheral blood mononuclear cells (PBMCs), obtained when the disease was refractory, from a patient treated with antithyroid drugs. DNA sequence: TGCAGCGTAGGGGTACAGGGGAACACTGAAGCTTTCTTT. This codes for CSVGVQGNTEAFF.